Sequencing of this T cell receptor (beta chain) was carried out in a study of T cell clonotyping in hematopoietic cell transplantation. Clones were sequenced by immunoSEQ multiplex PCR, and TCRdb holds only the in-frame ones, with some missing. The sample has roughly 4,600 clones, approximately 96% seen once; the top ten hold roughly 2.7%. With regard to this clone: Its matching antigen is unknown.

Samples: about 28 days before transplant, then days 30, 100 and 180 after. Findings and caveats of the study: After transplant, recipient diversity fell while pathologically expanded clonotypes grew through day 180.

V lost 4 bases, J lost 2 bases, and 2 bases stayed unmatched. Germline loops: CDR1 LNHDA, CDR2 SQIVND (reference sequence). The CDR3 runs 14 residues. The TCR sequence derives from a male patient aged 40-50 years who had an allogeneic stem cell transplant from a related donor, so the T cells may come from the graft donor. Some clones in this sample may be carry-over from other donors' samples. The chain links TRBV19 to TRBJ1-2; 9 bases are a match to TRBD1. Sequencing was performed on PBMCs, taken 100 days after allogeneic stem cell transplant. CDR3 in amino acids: CASSNTGGNYGYTF. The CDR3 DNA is TGTGCCAGTAGTAATACAGGGGGCAACTATGGCTACACCTTC.